This T cell receptor beta chain was retrieved from a study of T cells in localized non-small cell lung cancer (dated by TCRdb to 2019 to 2021). Study-level background: Comparing tumors with uninvolved tumor-adjacent lungs, the study looked at the T cell repertoires of fewer than 250 patients with early-stage NSCLC. The cohort consisted of 236 treatment-naive NSCLC patients whose localized lung tumors had been resected. The mean age of the NSCLC patients was about 67 years, with roughly 120 men and 95 to 110 women. Beyond this particular receptor, the publication reports: Because of the exploratory design, TCR variables were selected using unadjusted p-values without false-discovery rate correction. Because multi-region tumor sequencing was not performed, intratumor heterogeneity could not be ruled out. Uninvolved tumor-adjacent lung showed the highest T cell clonality, higher than tumor, which suggests more focused antigenic responses in the uninvolved tumor-adjacent lung. Longer overall survival was associated with higher T cell density in blood, whereas shorter survival was associated with higher clonality in adjacent lung. A median of roughly 56 of the top 100 tumor clones were detected in paired uninvolved adjacent lung, and around 30 of these tumor clones were also found among the top 100 clones of the paired uninvolved adjacent lung.

The immunoSEQ Assay was used to sequence TCR beta CDR3 regions from DNA. In the authors' own workflow: T cell density was computed as TCR beta template counts normalized to usable DNA estimated by amplifying housekeeping genes. Richness was estimated using the preseqR package, with extrapolation to 400,000 templates for PBMC samples and to 120,000 templates for tissue samples. Clonality was taken to be one minus Pielou's evenness. To identify tissue-enriched TCRs, differential abundance testing was run on productive amino-acid clonotypes with a minimum total count of 5 and an alpha of 0.1. The Jaccard Index and the Morisita Overlap Index were used to quantify repertoire overlap between compartments. GLIPH clustered TCR beta CDR3s with public tetramer-defined viral CDR3s; viral motifs required at least three viral sequences plus V-gene enrichment. TCRdb retrieved this table from immuneACCESS and kept in-frame rearrangements only. Not all clones are present; in checked studies, unresolved V genes account for under half, and no reason is known for the remainder. V and J calls and clone size come straight from that table; D and trimming were deduced from the DNA. For this sample the table gives about 24,000 clones, of which around 90% were detected only once. The ten largest make up roughly a fifth of the sample.

For this chain, trimming is 2 bases at the V end and 0 bases at the J end, and the number of junction bases without a gene match is 2. From cysteine to phenylalanine, the CDR3 is 15 amino acids long. The entry retains the CDR3 DNA only, 45 bases that are in frame from base 1. CDR1 is given as SGHTA and CDR2 as FQGTGA, both from the germline V gene. Details on this clone: Its antigen is not yet known. No qualities accompany the bases; no much larger clone lies one base away.

At diagnosis, peripheral blood, uninvolved tumor-adjacent lung and tumor were collected and stored as a combination of fresh-frozen and FFPE material. For TCR repertoire profiling, blood samples were analyzed as peripheral blood mononuclear cells. This TCR derives from a man aged 35 to 69 with stage I squamous cell lung carcinoma. The specimen comprised peripheral blood, sampled before any cancer treatment. The rearrangement combines TRBV7-3 with TRBJ2-7, and TRBD1 matches 9 of the central bases. The CDR3 is CASSLGTGTSYEQYF. At the DNA level, the sequence is TGTGCCAGCAGCTTAGGGACAGGGACCTCCTACGAGCAGTACTTC.